This entry describes one T cell receptor beta chain. This record comes from a study of blood T cell repertoires in COVID-19. Study-wide context: Acute and convalescent COVID-19 specimens originated in the United States, Italy and Spain. PBMCs, B-cell-depleted T cells, or T cells were the source of the cDNA or gDNA that made up the material.

Authors' methods: By means of reference gene primer amplification, nucleated cell counts were estimated. The data were produced by immunoSEQ multiplex PCR, yet TCRdb's version contains in-frame clones alone and is incomplete. V and J calls and clone size are as listed in that table; D and trimming were resolved from the DNA. The sample consists of 80,000 or so clones, around 86% of them appearing once. Germline CDR1 is SEHNR and CDR2 is FQNEAQ (reference sequence). The CDR3 contains 14 residues. V was clipped by 5 bases and J by 8 bases; unmatched bases: 11. Sequencing was carried out using peripheral blood. The chain employs TRBV7-9 and TRBJ2-7; 8 nucleotides agree with TRBD1. This TCR was recovered from a woman between 55 and 75 years old with acute or convalescent COVID-19. The CDR3 DNA reads TGTGCCAGCAGCCCTCGTGGGGACAGGTTGCAGCAGTACTTC. It translates to CASSPRGDRLQQYF.